Each of the 11 T cell receptor beta chains below was sequenced from the same sample in a study of cytomegalovirus exposure and HLA in healthy donors. PCR employed 60 Vbeta and 13 Jbeta primers. Using immunoSEQ multiplex PCR, the repertoire was profiled, and TCRdb retains in-frame clones only, with some absent. This table holds about 94,000 clones, more than 60% found once. Sequenced input: PBMCs. These receptors were collected from a man aged 25 to 40 in good health and CMV-seronegative.

CDR3 DNA: TGCGCCAGCAGGACAGGCCCCCAAGAGACCCAGTACTTC. Residues: CASRTGPQETQYF. V gene TRBV5-1 combines with J gene TRBJ2-5; a weak D match, TRBD1 (6 bases). V was clipped by 5 bases and J by 1 base, with 9 bases between them. In germline, CDR1 is SGHRS, CDR2 YFSETQ. CDR3 size: 13 residues.

The rearrangement joins TRBV27 to TRBJ1-1, with TRBD1 as a possible D gene (6 bases). There are 16 residues in the CDR3. The germline CDR1 and CDR2 sequences are MNHEY and SMNVEV (reference sequence). Trimming shortened V by 5 bases and J by 1 base, and 17 bases separated the two germline ends. CDR3 in DNA: TGTGCCAGCAGTCCGGCCCAGGGGTACAGGAACACTGAAGCTTTCTTT. Translating gives CASSPAQGYRNTEAFF.

The chain combines TRBV19 with TRBJ2-1; D is unresolved. V was cut by 4 bases and J by 3 bases, with 16 bases left in between. CDR1 and CDR2 from the germline V gene are LNHDA and SQIVND (reference sequence). The CDR3 extends over 16 amino acids. The CDR3 DNA reads TGTGCCAGTAGTAGAACTACCACTCTCTTCTACAATGAGCAGTTCTTC. Amino acid sequence: CASSRTTTLFYNEQFF.

The chain links TRBV11-3 to TRBJ2-1, with 7 nucleotides matching TRBD1. CDR3 length: 16 amino acids. Looked up from germline, CDR1 is SGHNT and CDR2 is YENEEA. J gave up 0 bases and V 1 base, and 3 bases lay outside the gene matches. The CDR3 nucleotides read TGTGCCAGCAGCTTAGCCGGGACAGACTCCTACAATGAGCAGTTCTTC. As protein: CASSLAGTDSYNEQFF.

Concerning this clone itself: Other DNA sequences of this sample code for an identical CDR3. The chain joins TRBV7-8 to TRBJ1-4, with TRBD1 identical over 9 bases. With V trimmed by 1 base and J by 4 bases, 7 bases remained unmatched. Per germline, CDR1 SGHVS and CDR2 FQNEAQ. CDR3 length: 17 residues. The CDR3 here is CASSLGGTGPFNEKLFF. The CDR3 coding sequence is TGTGCCAGCAGCTTAGGTGGGACAGGGCCTTTTAATGAAAAACTGTTTTTT.

Written as DNA, the CDR3 is TGTGCCAGCAGTGTTCCGCGGGAAGCGGGGGCGGGGGAGCAGTTCTTC. It encodes CASSVPREAGAGEQFF. The V gene is TRBV6-1, the J gene TRBJ2-1, with TRBD2 identical over 8 bases. Germline V lookup: CDR1 MNHNS, CDR2 SASEGT. The CDR3 sequence is 16 residues long. V trimming: 4 bases; J trimming: 10 bases; junction bases outside the gene matches: 15.

The gene calls are TRBV2 and TRBJ2-1, with 12 positions matching TRBD2. J was trimmed by 7 bases and V by 2 bases; bases with no gene match: 6. Germline V gene lookup returns CDR1 SNHLY and CDR2 FYNNEI. This CDR3 spans 16 amino acids. CDR3 nucleotides: TGTGCCAGCAGTGAAAATATGCTAGCGGGAGGGAATGAGCAGTTCTTC. Protein product: CASSENMLAGGNEQFF.

The chain has TRBV30 and TRBJ1-3; a weak D match, TRBD1 (5 bases). The CDR3 is made up of 16 amino acids. Between the trimmed V and J ends, which lost 4 bases and 2 bases, there was a span of 18 bases. CDR1 GTSNPN and CDR2 SVGIG come from the germline V gene (reference sequence). CDR3 in DNA: TGTGCCTGGACCCGCACAGGCAGTGGGACTGGAAACACCATATATTTT. It codes for CAWTRTGSGTGNTIYF.

V gene TRBV5-1 combines with J gene TRBJ1-6, with TRBD1 matching 9 bases. This CDR3 spans 15 amino acids. V shed 0 bases, J shed 7 bases, and the junction held 2 bases outside the gene matches. Germline CDR1 reads SGHRS; CDR2 reads YFSETQ. The CDR3: CASSLDRGRNSPLHF. In nucleotides, the CDR3 is TGCGCCAGCAGCTTGGACAGGGGGCGGAATTCACCCCTCCACTTT.

This clone was recorded only once. V usage is TRBV6-5 and J usage is TRBJ2-5; the match to TRBD1 covers 9 bases. The CDR3 is made up of 12 amino acids. V was clipped by 8 bases and J by 4 bases; unmatched bases: 2. Germline CDR1 reads MNHEY; CDR2 reads SVGAGI. In DNA form, the CDR3 reads TGTGCCAGCTCACAGGGGGCAGAGACCCAGTACTTC. It specifies CASSQGAETQYF.

The chain employs TRBV9 and TRBJ2-4; D perhaps matches TRBD2 (5 bases). The V gene lost 3 bases and the J gene lost 8 bases, with 15 bases spanning the gap. This CDR3 has 14 amino acids. Germline CDR1 and CDR2: SGDLS and YYNGEE. CDR3 in amino acids: CASSGTLNGDIQYF. The CDR3 DNA is TGTGCCAGCAGCGGGACTCTAAATGGAGACATTCAGTACTTC. Looking up the rest from reference TRBV9 and TRBJ2-4 gives the full variable domain: DSGVTQTPKHLITATGQRVTLRCSPRSGDLSVYWYQQSLDQGLQFLIQYYNGEERAKGNILERFSAQQFPDLHSELNLSSLELGDSALYFCASSGTLNGDIQYFGAGTRLSVL.